These 20 T cell receptor beta chains were all obtained from the same sample, sequenced in a study of shared clonotypes between healthy human individuals. In the naive CD8 group, cells lacked CD45RO and were positively selected for CCR7, so terminally differentiated effector memory CD45RA+ cells were left out. Repertoires were generated with immunoSEQ multiplex PCR, while TCRdb's copy carries only in-frame clones and drops some. The sample records about 580,000 clones, 95% to 98% being singletons. Sequenced material: naive CD8+ T cells sorted from blood. Source of these receptors: a man aged 30 to 39 in good health.

The V and J genes are TRBV6-6 and TRBJ2-5; maybe TRBD1 (6 bases). This CDR3 contains 16 residues. From germline, CDR1 is MNHNY and CDR2 SVGAGI (reference sequence). Trimming took off 3 bases at V and 1 base at J, with 15 bases between the two ends. CDR3 in amino acids: CASSYRFQQGQETQYF. Here the CDR3 DNA reads TGTGCCAGCAGTTATCGATTCCAACAGGGCCAAGAGACCCAGTACTTC.

The rearrangement links TRBV7-9 to TRBJ2-1; no reliable D call. Deletions cut 5 bases from V and 0 bases from J, with 17 bases between. CDR3 length: 17 residues. The germline gives CDR1 SEHNR, CDR2 FQNEAQ (reference sequence). This CDR3 is CASSPGRGARSYNEQFF. DNA for the CDR3: TGTGCCAGCAGCCCCGGTCGCGGAGCCCGCTCCTACAATGAGCAGTTCTTC.

The rearrangement uses TRBV6-6 and TRBJ2-4; D unresolved. CDR3 length: 15 residues. Trimming stripped 0 bases from V and 0 bases from J, with 6 bases between. Germline assignment: CDR1 MNHNY and CDR2 SVGAGI (reference sequence). CDR3: CASSYSVEAKNIQYF. CDR3 bases: TGTGCCAGCAGTTACTCGGTGGAAGCCAAAAACATTCAGTACTTC.

The chain has TRBV9 and TRBJ1-2, with D uncertain. The CDR3 has 12 residues. The germline CDR1 and CDR2 sequences are SGDLS and YYNGEE. Deletions cut 1 base from V and 7 bases from J, with 8 bases between. The CDR3 reads CASSVPGSGYTF. Here the CDR3 DNA reads TGTGCCAGCAGCGTACCTGGTTCTGGCTACACCTTC.

The rearrangement links TRBV28 to TRBJ2-7, with 11 nucleotides matching TRBD2. The CDR3 is 17 amino acids. The V segment lost 4 bases and the J segment 0 bases; nucleotides outside the gene matches: 8. Per germline, CDR1 MDHEN and CDR2 SYDVKM. In DNA form, the CDR3 reads TGTGCCAGCAGTTCGCAACTAGCGGGAGCTTACTCCTACGAGCAGTACTTC. The encoded protein is CASSSQLAGAYSYEQYF.

Of note for this clone: Other DNA sequences within the sample encode an identical CDR3. CDR3 in DNA: TGTGCCAGCAGTTACGGGCAGAACTATGGCTACACCTTC. This sequence encodes CASSYGQNYGYTF. This chain links TRBV6-5 with TRBJ1-2; D unresolved. CDR3 size: 13 residues. The V end was cut by 2 bases, the J end by 2 bases, with 6 bases between. The germline CDR1 and CDR2 sequences are MNHEY and SVGAGI.

The genes are TRBV30 and TRBJ1-5, with D hard to call. V was cut by 3 bases and J by 6 bases, with 9 bases left in between. Germline V CDR1 and CDR2: GTSNPN, SVGIG (reference sequence). The CDR3 loop spans 12 amino acids. The CDR3 DNA sequence: TGTGCCTGGAGACCACGGGCTCAGCCCCAGCATTTT. The encoded protein is CAWRPRAQPQHF.

This chain uses TRBV11-2 with TRBJ2-1, with TRBD1 as a possible D gene (6 bases). CDR3 length equals 15 residues. V was pared by 3 bases and J by 4 bases, with 13 bases between. Germline CDR1 is SGHAT and CDR2 is FQNNGV. The CDR3 DNA is TGTGCCAGCAGCTTCCAGGGGATCAATTACAATGAGCAGTTCTTC. It encodes CASSFQGINYNEQFF.

J is TRBJ2-7 and V is TRBV7-8; D remains unclear. Germline loops: CDR1 SGHVS, CDR2 FQNEAQ. The CDR3 contains 13 residues. V was clipped by 5 bases and J by 0 bases, with 8 bases between them. The CDR3 is CASSESSSYEQYF. DNA for the CDR3: TGTGCCAGCAGCGAGTCCTCCTCCTACGAGCAGTACTTC.

The chain carries TRBV9 and TRBJ2-2, with a weak D call TRBD2 (5 bases). Trimming took 2 bases from V and 7 from J, leaving 9 bases between them. This CDR3 comprises 13 residues. The germline CDR1 and CDR2 sequences are SGDLS and YYNGEE. The CDR3 spells CASSVREIGELFF. CDR3 sequence (DNA): TGTGCCAGCAGCGTCCGGGAAATCGGGGAGCTGTTTTTT.

This chain links TRBV27 with TRBJ2-7; 7 positions match TRBD2. CDR3 size: 14 residues. J was trimmed by 8 bases and V by 8 bases; bases with no gene match: 15. Germline loops: CDR1 MNHEY, CDR2 SMNVEV (reference sequence). The CDR3 here is CASAPFRGRTQQYF. Here the CDR3 DNA reads TGTGCCAGCGCCCCCTTCCGCGGGAGAACTCAGCAGTACTTC.

The chain is built from TRBV6-6 and TRBJ1-2; D gene ambiguous. Trimming removed 5 bases from V and 1 base from J, with 8 bases in between. Germline values: CDR1 MNHNY, CDR2 SVGAGI (reference sequence). The CDR3 runs 13 residues. CDR3 sequence (DNA): TGTGCCAGCAGTCCTTTGAATAACTATGGCTACACCTTC. Its protein is CASSPLNNYGYTF.

The chain recombines TRBV27 with TRBJ1-2; D is unclear. CDR1 is MNHEY and CDR2 is SMNVEV in the germline V gene (reference sequence). V dropped 5 bases and J dropped 4 bases, with 11 bases sitting between them. The CDR3 totals 13 residues. CDR3 in amino acids: CASSEGPVYGYTF. CDR3 DNA sequence: TGTGCCAGCAGTGAGGGCCCGGTCTATGGCTACACCTTC.

V gene TRBV4-1 combines with J gene TRBJ1-3; no reliable D call. CDR1 and CDR2 (germline): MGHRA, YSYEKL. CDR3 length equals 16 residues. With 3 bases removed from V and 0 bases from J, the gap between germline ends came to 12 bases. The CDR3 loop is CASSHSGRFSGNTIYF. CDR3 nucleotide sequence: TGCGCCAGCAGCCACTCCGGAAGGTTCTCTGGAAACACCATATATTTT.

The chain joins TRBV9 to TRBJ2-7; 10 bases match TRBD2. The V segment lost 2 bases and the J segment 4 bases; nucleotides outside the gene matches: 3. Germline values: CDR1 SGDLS, CDR2 YYNGEE. The CDR3 totals 14 residues. The CDR3 nucleotides are TGTGCCAGCAGCGTCACTAGCGGGATGTACGAGCAGTACTTC. Translated, it gives CASSVTSGMYEQYF.

This clone has a single count. The J gene is TRBJ2-5, the V gene TRBV29-1; D is possibly TRBD1 (6 bases). This CDR3 region has 14 residues. The V gene lost 2 bases and the J gene lost 2 bases, with 12 bases spanning the gap. Germline values: CDR1 SQVTM, CDR2 ANQGSEA. CDR3 sequence: CSVEQGMGQETQYF. CDR3 in DNA: TGCAGCGTTGAACAGGGGATGGGGCAAGAGACCCAGTACTTC.

This clone is a singleton in its sample. The J gene is TRBJ2-3, the V gene TRBV27, with 13 bases aligning to TRBD2. Per the germline V gene, CDR1 is MNHEY and CDR2 is SMNVEV (reference sequence). Losses at the gene ends were 5 bases for V and 4 bases for J; bases not matched to a gene: 3. The CDR3 is 15 amino acids. This chain's CDR3 is CASSLGLAGSDTQYF. For the CDR3, the DNA is TGTGCCAGCAGTCTGGGACTAGCGGGATCAGATACGCAGTATTTT.

The CDR3 region is CASSIRLAGIQETQYF. In DNA form, the CDR3 reads TGTGCCAGCAGTATCAGACTAGCGGGTATACAAGAGACCCAGTACTTC. The V and J genes are TRBV27 and TRBJ2-5, with TRBD2 matching over 10 bases. The length of the CDR3 is 16 residues. V trimming: 5 bases; J trimming: 2 bases; junction bases outside the gene matches: 8. Germline assignment: CDR1 MNHEY and CDR2 SMNVEV (reference sequence).

The chain is built from TRBV18 and TRBJ2-3, with TRBD1 matching 7 bases. Germline-derived CDR1 and CDR2 are KGHSH and LQKENI. The CDR3 is made up of 16 amino acids. J gave up 3 bases and V 5 bases, and 11 bases lay outside the gene matches. CDR3 nucleotide sequence: TGTGCCAGCTCATCCCGGGACAGCTCATGGACAGATACGCAGTATTTT. The encoded protein is CASSSRDSSWTDTQYF.

A remark on this clone: The identical CDR3 is also encoded by other nucleotide sequences in the sample. J is TRBJ2-7 and V is TRBV27, with TRBD2 identical over 10 bases. CDR1 is MNHEY and CDR2 is SMNVEV in the germline V gene (reference sequence). This CDR3 has 11 residues. The CDR3 region has the DNA TGTGCGAGCGGGAGGGCAAACGAGCAGTACTTC. It specifies CASGRANEQYF.